One TCR beta chain is described in this entry. The target antigen is unknown. The sample belongs to a study of cytomegalovirus exposure and HLA in healthy donors. General study findings and limits: Some TCR beta chains (over 150 of them) were listed as cytomegalovirus-associated.

Method: immunoSEQ multiplex PCR; TCRdb's copy keeps in-frame clones and lacks some. The data show under 75,000 clones, with over 90% seen just once and roughly 5% held by the top ten. This clonotype was obtained from a man younger than 30 in good health and CMV-seropositive. Sample: PBMCs.

Written as DNA, the CDR3 is TGTGCCAGCAGAATATTGCGGGGAAGCTCTGGAAACACCATATATTTT. Protein sequence: CASRILRGSSGNTIYF. The V gene is TRBV7-9, the J gene TRBJ1-3; D ambiguous. This CDR3 has 16 residues. V lost 6 bases and J 0 bases, leaving 15 bases between the germline ends. CDR1 and CDR2 (germline): SEHNR, FQNEAQ (reference sequence).